The T cell receptor (beta chain) under discussion was sequenced for a study of long-term antiretroviral therapy in people with HIV. Findings and caveats of the study: Documentation of ART adherence, viral resistance or therapy changes was absent.

Germline CDR1 and CDR2: MDHEN and SYDVKM. This CDR3 spans 17 amino acids. V lost 2 bases and J lost 5, with 20 bases in between. Details on this clone: The target antigen is unknown.

Samples were assayed with immunoSEQ v3.0 at survey level. The method was immunoSEQ multiplex PCR; TCRdb's version includes in-frame clones alone and lacks a portion of them. This sample yields 21,000 or so clones, of which roughly 86% are seen a single time; roughly 3.3% belongs to the top ten. The samples comprised 1-10 million cryopreserved PBMC ahead of DNA extraction. The clonotype comes from a woman aged 50 to 65 with HIV. The gene calls are TRBV28 and TRBJ2-3, with a possible D match to TRBD2 (6 bases). The source material was unsorted PBMCs, sampled about 2.7 years after starting antiretroviral therapy. CDR3 amino acids: CASSLNIGTDYEDTQYF. The CDR3 DNA sequence: TGTGCCAGCAGTTTAAATATAGGCACGGACTATGAAGATACGCAGTATTTT.